The 19 T cell receptor beta chains listed next were all sequenced from one sample in a study of blood T cell repertoires in COVID-19. Sequenced by immunoSEQ multiplex PCR; TCRdb stores in-frame clones only, minus some. The sample consists of around 30,000 clones, 87% of them appearing once. Specimen: peripheral blood. Source of these receptors: a man in his fifties with active or convalescent COVID-19.

This clone was observed a few times. The V and J genes are TRBV27 and TRBJ2-2; D perhaps matches TRBD2 (6 bases). V lost 3 bases to trimming and J lost 6 bases, with 14 bases between them. Germline CDR1 and CDR2: MNHEY and SMNVEV (reference sequence). The CDR3 extends over 15 amino acids. CDR3 coding DNA: TGTGCCAGCAGTTTTAGGGGAGGATTGGCCGGGGAGCTGTTTTTT. Its protein product is CASSFRGGLAGELFF.

The chain combines TRBV30 with TRBJ2-7, with D possibly TRBD2 on 5 matching bases. In germline, CDR1 is GTSNPN, CDR2 SVGIG (reference sequence). This CDR3 is built from 11 residues. V gave up 2 bases and J gave up 4 bases, with 6 bases separating them. CDR3 nucleotides: TGTGCCTGGAGTCCGGGATACGAGCAGTACTTC. Encoded protein: CAWSPGYEQYF.

The rearrangement joins TRBV28 to TRBJ2-6; tentative D call: TRBD1 (5 bases). Between the trimmed V and J ends, which lost 5 bases and 1 base, there was a span of 9 bases. Germline V gene lookup returns CDR1 MDHEN and CDR2 SYDVKM. The CDR3 spans 15 residues. CDR3 sequence (DNA): TGTGCCAGCAGTACCCAGGGATCTGGGGCCAACGTCCTGACTTTC. It encodes CASSTQGSGANVLTF.

CDR3 coding DNA: TGTGCCAGCAGCTTAGGACAGATTAGCACAGATACGCAGTATTTT. It specifies CASSLGQISTDTQYF. This sequence joins TRBV13 and TRBJ2-3; D uncertain. V lost 0 bases to trimming and J lost 0 bases, with 7 bases between them. Per germline, CDR1 PRHDT and CDR2 FYEKMQ (reference sequence). The CDR3 consists of 15 residues.

The rearrangement joins TRBV7-9 to TRBJ2-7; 11 nucleotides agree with TRBD2. With 6 bases clipped from V and 3 bases from J, the junction kept 7 bases outside the gene matches. Germline V gene lookup returns CDR1 SEHNR and CDR2 FQNEAQ (reference sequence). The CDR3 has 15 residues. Written as DNA, the CDR3 is TGTGCCAGCAGGGAACTAGCGGGGGCGAGCTACGAGCAGTACTTC. Translation gives CASRELAGASYEQYF.

V is TRBV14 and J is TRBJ1-1; 7 nucleotides agree with TRBD1. Germline CDR1 and CDR2: SGHDN and FVKESK. CDR3 length equals 12 residues. The junction had 7 bases not matched to a gene; V was cut back by 4 bases and J by 11 bases. CDR3 sequence (DNA): TGTGCCAGCAGCCCTAGCCACAGGGGCGCTTTCTTT. This codes for CASSPSHRGAFF.

The table lists this clone with a few counts. This sequence joins TRBV28 and TRBJ2-7; 9 nucleotides line up with TRBD1. The CDR3 spans 14 residues. Germline lookup yields CDR1 MDHEN and CDR2 SYDVKM. Trimming at V came to 6 bases and at J to 2 bases, leaving 5 bases not matched to a gene. The CDR3 nucleotides read TGTGCCAGCAGGATGACAGGGGGGACCTACGAGCAGTACTTC. It encodes CASRMTGGTYEQYF. Full variable domain (remainder filled in from reference TRBV28 and TRBJ2-7): DVKVTQSSRYLVKRTGEKVFLECVQDMDHENMFWYRQDPGLGLRLIYFSYDVKMKEKGDIPEGYSVSREKKERFSLILESASTNQTSMYLCASRMTGGTYEQYFGPGTRLTVT.

V and J are TRBV3-1 (or the pseudogene TRBV3-2) and TRBJ1-2, with D perhaps TRBD1 (6 bases). The germline gives CDR1 LGHDT, CDR2 YNNKEL (reference sequence). There are 17 residues in the CDR3. The ends were cut back, 0 bases at V and 0 bases at J, with 14 bases in the middle. This chain's CDR3 is CASSQDPWTVANYGYTF. The CDR3 DNA reads TGTGCCAGCAGCCAAGACCCCTGGACAGTAGCTAACTATGGCTACACCTTC.

This chain connects TRBV29-1 to TRBJ1-1; 11 bases map to TRBD1. V shed 6 bases, J shed 6 bases, and the junction held 6 bases outside the gene matches. Germline loops: CDR1 SQVTM, CDR2 ANQGSEA. The CDR3 has 13 residues. In DNA, the CDR3 is TGCAGCGTCCCGGACAGGGGGCCCGCTGAAGCTTTCTTT. This codes for CSVPDRGPAEAFF.

This chain links TRBV19 with TRBJ1-5; no firm D call. V lost 6 bases and J lost 2, with 11 bases in between. This CDR3 region has 14 residues. Germline values: CDR1 LNHDA, CDR2 SQIVND (reference sequence). The CDR3 nucleotides are TGTGCCAGTAGGAGCTGGGAGGGCAATCAGCCCCAGCATTTT. Residues: CASRSWEGNQPQHF. Full variable domain (outside the CDR3, taken from reference TRBV19 and TRBJ1-5): DGGITQSPKYLFRKEGQNVTLSCEQNLNHDAMYWYRQDPGQGLRLIYYSQIVNDFQKGDIAEGYSVSREKKESFPLTVTSAQKNPTAFYLCASRSWEGNQPQHFGDGTRLSIL.

This chain links TRBV6-5 with TRBJ1-1; perhaps TRBD1 as D (5 bases). The CDR3 extends over 12 amino acids. V shed 6 bases and J shed 7 bases, with 12 bases lying between them. The germline V gene encodes CDR1 MNHEY and CDR2 SVGAGI. CDR3 coding DNA: TGTGCCAGCAGGGGGGGGAGGGGTGAAGCTTTCTTT. Translated: CASRGGRGEAFF.

This chain links TRBV4-1 with TRBJ2-1; TRBD1 might be the D (6 bases). The germline V and J ends were trimmed by 2 bases and 0 bases, with 11 bases remaining between them. Per the germline V gene, CDR1 is MGHRA and CDR2 is YSYEKL. The CDR3 is made up of 16 amino acids. The CDR3 loop reads CASSQSWDNSYNEQFF. CDR3 in DNA: TGCGCCAGCAGCCAATCTTGGGACAACTCCTACAATGAGCAGTTCTTC.

The chain has TRBV27 and TRBJ2-1; TRBD2 might be the D (5 bases). The CDR3 has 15 residues. With 2 bases removed from V and 4 bases from J, the gap between germline ends came to 12 bases. The germline CDR1 and CDR2 sequences are MNHEY and SMNVEV (reference sequence). The chain's CDR3 is CASSLISGSYNEQFF. CDR3 DNA sequence: TGTGCCAGCAGTTTAATAAGCGGCAGTTACAATGAGCAGTTCTTC.

The chain carries TRBV5-6 and TRBJ1-2; 8 bases match TRBD1. Per the germline V gene, CDR1 is SGHDT and CDR2 is YYEEEE. CDR3 size: 16 residues. V lost 4 bases, J lost 4 bases, and 12 bases stayed unmatched. Here the CDR3 reads CASSAPGTGKAYGYTF. Here the CDR3 DNA reads TGTGCCAGCAGCGCGCCCGGGACAGGAAAGGCCTATGGCTACACCTTC.

The gene calls are TRBV6-2 or TRBV6-3 and TRBJ2-5, with TRBD2 as a possible D gene (6 bases). Germline CDR1 MNHEY, CDR2 SVGEGT. The CDR3 is made up of 14 amino acids. V lost 2 bases and J lost 2, with 9 bases in between. The CDR3 sequence: CASSYPAGQETQYF. DNA for the CDR3: TGTGCCAGCAGTTACCCGGCGGGACAAGAGACCCAGTACTTC.

The chain combines TRBV20-1 with TRBJ2-3; TRBD2 matches 13 bases. This CDR3 has 18 residues. The trim removed 3 bases at V and 3 bases at J, leaving 12 bases unmatched. Germline V gene lookup returns CDR1 DFQATT and CDR2 SNEGSKA (reference sequence). In nucleotides, the CDR3 is TGCAGTGCTAGTCGAGGACTAGCGGGAGTGGGGGGAACAGATACGCAGTATTTT. Protein sequence: CSASRGLAGVGGTDTQYF.

The gene calls are TRBV7-2 and TRBJ2-3, with unresolved D. Germline CDR1 is SGHTA and CDR2 is FQGNSA. The CDR3 is 14 amino acids. The ends were cut back, 0 bases at V and 4 bases at J, with 8 bases in the middle. CDR3 DNA sequence: TGTGCCAGCAGCTTAGCGGGCCTCGCAGATACGCAGTATTTT. Its protein product is CASSLAGLADTQYF.

The gene calls are TRBV5-6 and TRBJ2-3, with a tentative D call TRBD1 (6 bases). The V end lost 0 bases, the J end lost 4 bases, and 15 bases lay between the germline ends. The length of the CDR3 is 16 residues. Germline CDR1 reads SGHDT; CDR2 reads YYEEEE. The CDR3 DNA is TGTGCCAGCAGCTTGGCCCGGACAGTTTCGGCAGATACGCAGTATTTT. Translation: CASSLARTVSADTQYF.

CDR3 coding DNA: TGTGCCAGCAGTTTGGGGCTAGCGGGAATCAATGAGCAGTTCTTC. Its translation is CASSLGLAGINEQFF. V and J are TRBV28 and TRBJ2-1, with 9 bases fitting TRBD2. This CDR3 spans 15 amino acids. Germline V CDR1 and CDR2: MDHEN, SYDVKM. The V and J ends lost 3 bases and 6 bases, in that order; junction bases with no gene match: 6.